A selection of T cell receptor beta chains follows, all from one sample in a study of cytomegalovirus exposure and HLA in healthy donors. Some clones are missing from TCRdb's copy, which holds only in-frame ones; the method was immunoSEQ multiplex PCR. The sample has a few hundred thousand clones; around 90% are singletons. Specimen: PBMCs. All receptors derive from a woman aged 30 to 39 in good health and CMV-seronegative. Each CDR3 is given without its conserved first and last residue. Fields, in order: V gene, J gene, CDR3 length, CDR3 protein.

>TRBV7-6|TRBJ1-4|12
ASSLGTYNEKLF
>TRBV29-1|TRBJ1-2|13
SVEDYLRERQGYT
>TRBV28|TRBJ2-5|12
ASSFRGLQETQY
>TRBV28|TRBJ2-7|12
ASSFADSTYEQY
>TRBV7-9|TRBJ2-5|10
ASSLDWETQY
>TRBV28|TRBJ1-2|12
ASSFNLGSYGYT
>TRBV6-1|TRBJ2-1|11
ASGMAVYNEQF
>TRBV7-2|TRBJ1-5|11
ASSPDRVQPQH
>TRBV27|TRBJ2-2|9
ASSLFGELF
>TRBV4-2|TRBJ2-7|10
ASSLTGYEQY
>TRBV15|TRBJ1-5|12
ATSKWGGNQPQH
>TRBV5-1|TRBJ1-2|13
ASSVSGQGLGGYT
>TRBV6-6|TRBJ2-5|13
ASRFPGPSGETQY
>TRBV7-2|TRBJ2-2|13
ASSSKTGWTGELF
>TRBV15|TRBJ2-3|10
ATSTRTDTQY
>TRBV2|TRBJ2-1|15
ARIHVSTGGSYNEQF
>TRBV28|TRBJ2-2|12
ASYRASGTGELF
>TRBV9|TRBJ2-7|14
ASSSHRTSGAYEQY
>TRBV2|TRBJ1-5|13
ASSRNTGYNQPQH
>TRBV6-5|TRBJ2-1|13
ASSYSRGGYNEQF
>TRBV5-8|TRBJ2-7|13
ASSLAGGQGREQY
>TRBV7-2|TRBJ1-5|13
ASSPRTGLGQPQH
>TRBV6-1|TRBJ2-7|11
ASSIESNYEQY
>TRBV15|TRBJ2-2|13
ATRVKSGNTGELF
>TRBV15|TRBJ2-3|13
ATSSRTSPTDTQY
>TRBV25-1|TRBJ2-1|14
ASSYSTSGSYNEQF
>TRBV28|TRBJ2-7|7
ASHDEQY
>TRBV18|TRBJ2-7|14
ASSPGPGTQSYEQY
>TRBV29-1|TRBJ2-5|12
SVVTSGLQETQY
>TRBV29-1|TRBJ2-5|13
SVDPASGRGETQY
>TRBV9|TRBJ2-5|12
ASSVDGSQETQY
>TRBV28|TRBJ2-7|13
ASSPDSGLIYEQY
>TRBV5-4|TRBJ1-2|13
ASSLDRLNNYGYT
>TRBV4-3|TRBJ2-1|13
ASSQGWAADNEQF
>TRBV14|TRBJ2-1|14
ASSPRDTLGFGEQF
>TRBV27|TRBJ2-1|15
ASVRGGSRNSYNEQF